This T cell receptor (beta chain) derives from a study of blood T cell repertoires in COVID-19. Study overall: The cDNA or gDNA used as material had been derived from T cells, B-cell-depleted T cells, or PBMCs.

Assay used: immunoSEQ multiplex PCR; TCRdb lists only in-frame clones, some missing. This table has fewer than 250,000 clones, roughly four fifths appearing once. The sample taken for sequencing was peripheral blood. This sequence originates from a woman in her 70s with acute or convalescent COVID-19.

The CDR3 nucleotides read TGTGCCAGTAGTATGGGACAGGGCGGCAATCAGCCCCAGCATTTT. Its protein is CASSMGQGGNQPQHF. The rearrangement links TRBV19 to TRBJ1-5, with 9 bases that match TRBD1. CDR3 length equals 15 residues. From germline, CDR1 is LNHDA and CDR2 SQIVND (reference sequence). V lost 3 bases to trimming and J lost 2 bases; unmatched junction nucleotides: 2.